These 26 T cell receptor beta chains originate from one sample sequenced in a study of primary melanoma T cells and metastatic recurrence. Some clones are missing from TCRdb's copy, which holds only in-frame ones; the method was immunoSEQ multiplex PCR. The profile shows 950 to 1,100 clones, about 74% of them singletons. Sequenced sample: melanoma tumor tissue. These receptors came from a human donor with melanoma.

The chain recombines TRBV19 with TRBJ2-5; D unclear. Germline CDR1 reads LNHDA; CDR2 reads SQIVND (reference sequence). The V end lost 5 bases, the J end lost 5 bases, and 12 bases lay between the germline ends. There are 13 residues in the CDR3. CDR3 loop: CASSALVLETQYF. The CDR3 DNA follows: TGTGCCAGTAGTGCCTTGGTGCTTGAGACCCAGTACTTC.

The V call is TRBV6-8, the J call TRBJ2-2; no firm D call. V shed 0 bases and J shed 6 bases, with 5 bases lying between them. Germline CDR1 reads MNHGY; CDR2 reads SAAAGT. The CDR3 has 13 amino acids. This chain's CDR3 is CASSYSIPGELFF. CDR3 nucleotides: TGTGCCAGCAGTTACTCGATACCCGGGGAGCTGTTTTTT.

CDR3 loop: CASTSINRDPLGTQYF. As DNA, the CDR3 is TGTGCCAGCACCTCCATAAACCGGGATCCGCTCGGGACCCAGTACTTC. The chain combines TRBV6-8 with TRBJ2-5, with D perhaps matching TRBD2 (5 bases). This CDR3 spans 16 amino acids. V lost 7 bases and J 7 bases, leaving 25 bases between the germline ends. CDR1 and CDR2 (germline): MNHGY, SAAAGT.

The V call is TRBV6-8, the J call TRBJ1-6; tentatively, D is TRBD1 (6 bases). Germline loops: CDR1 MNHGY, CDR2 SAAAGT. Between the trimmed V and J ends, which lost 2 bases and 9 bases, there was a span of 17 bases. The CDR3 runs to 16 residues. CDR3 nucleotide sequence: TGTGCCAGCAGTTACGGCGTAATAGGGGGAGGTTCACCCCTCCACTTT. Translating gives CASSYGVIGGGSPLHF.

This clone was counted a few times. One or more nucleotides could not be called with certainty, so the encoded amino acid is given as X. The chain has TRBV14 and TRBJ2-7; D is unclear. CDR3 length equals 13 residues. V dropped 4 bases and J dropped 7 bases, with 14 bases sitting between them. Germline V lookup: CDR1 SGHDN, CDR2 FVKESK. The DNA for the CDR3 is TGTGCCAGCAGCCTGGCCTTCCAGGAYGAGCAGTACTTC. This encodes CASSLAFQXEQYF. The whole CDR3 region reads CASSLAFQDEQYF.

The chain recombines TRBV5-1 with TRBJ2-2; 9 bases agree with TRBD2. J lost 6 bases, V lost 3 bases, and 15 bases had no gene match. The CDR3 extends over 18 amino acids. Germline V lookup: CDR1 SGHRS, CDR2 YFSETQ. The CDR3 sequence: CASSSTGTSPLRAGELFF. The CDR3, as DNA: TGCGCCAGCAGCTCCACCGGGACTAGCCCCTTGAGGGCCGGGGAGCTGTTTTTT.

The V call is TRBV18, the J call TRBJ2-1; 8 positions match TRBD2. The CDR3 runs 15 residues. Germline CDR1 is KGHSH and CDR2 is LQKENI. With V trimmed by 6 bases and J by 6 bases, 10 bases remained unmatched. CDR3 amino acids: CASSTSGKQSNEQFF. The CDR3 DNA reads TGTGCCAGCTCCACTAGCGGAAAACAGAGCAATGAGCAGTTCTTC.

The chain joins TRBV28 to TRBJ2-6; D assignment may be TRBD1 or TRBD2 (7 bases each). V lost 5 bases, J lost 2 bases, and 16 bases lay in between. Germline V gene lookup returns CDR1 MDHEN and CDR2 SYDVKM. The CDR3 is made up of 17 amino acids. The CDR3 DNA reads as TGTGCCAGCAGTACGCTGGGGGGGACAGCTGGGGCCAACGTCCTGACTTTC. It is translated as CASSTLGGTAGANVLTF.

The rearrangement links TRBV15 to TRBJ2-7; D call uncertain. The CDR3 is 14 amino acids. Germline V gene sequence: CDR1 LNHNV, CDR2 YYDKDF (reference sequence). V shed 1 base and J shed 0 bases, with 7 bases lying between them. CDR3 nucleotides: TGTGCCACCAGCAGAGCCGCGGCCTCCTACGAGCAGTACTTC. It specifies CATSRAAASYEQYF.

This sequence joins TRBV2 and TRBJ2-2; tentatively, D is TRBD1 (6 bases). The germline CDR1 and CDR2 sequences are SNHLY and FYNNEI. This CDR3 region has 15 residues. The V and J ends lost 10 bases and 8 bases respectively, with 23 bases between them. The CDR3 is CATRGRTGWVGELFF. The DNA of the CDR3 is TGTGCCACCCGTGGTCGAACAGGGTGGGTGGGGGAGCTGTTTTTT. The variable domain in full, with the rest retrieved from reference TRBV2 and TRBJ2-2, is EPEVTQTPSHQVTQMGQEVILRCVPISNHLYFYWYRQILGQKVEFLVSFYNNEISEKSEIFDDQFSVERPDGSNFTLKIRSTKLEDSAMYFCATRGRTGWVGELFFGEGSRLTVL.

This clone was detected only once. The genes are TRBV29-1 and TRBJ2-6; D is unclear. V shed 4 bases and J shed 0 bases, with 16 bases lying between them. The CDR3 has 17 amino acids. From germline, CDR1 is SQVTM and CDR2 ANQGSEA. CDR3 coding DNA: TGCAGCGTTGCGGGCAGAATCGATGGCTCTGGGGCCAACGTCCTGACTTTC. This translates into CSVAGRIDGSGANVLTF.

The gene calls are TRBV6-8 and TRBJ2-7; TRBD2 matches at 9 bases. Germline loops: CDR1 MNHGY, CDR2 SAAAGT. This CDR3 has 13 amino acids. The J segment lost 3 bases and the V segment lost 10 bases, leaving 7 bases of the junction unmatched. CDR3 DNA: TGTGCCATCCAGCGGGGGGCCTTCTACGAGCAGTACTTC. Translating gives CAIQRGAFYEQYF.

The V call is TRBV19, the J call TRBJ2-5; 9 bases align to TRBD1. This CDR3 spans 14 amino acids. The V and J ends lost 4 bases and 5 bases, in that order; junction bases with no gene match: 5. Germline CDR1 LNHDA, CDR2 SQIVND (reference sequence). DNA of the CDR3: TGTGCCAGTAGTAGACAGGGGGGGCGGGAGACCCAGTACTTC. The encoded protein is CASSRQGGRETQYF. Looking up the rest from reference TRBV19 and TRBJ2-5 gives the full variable domain: DGGITQSPKYLFRKEGQNVTLSCEQNLNHDAMYWYRQDPGQGLRLIYYSQIVNDFQKGDIAEGYSVSREKKESFPLTVTSAQKNPTAFYLCASSRQGGRETQYFGPGTRLLVL.

The chain has TRBV18 and TRBJ2-1, with TRBD2 matching 10 bases. This CDR3 is built from 15 residues. V gave up 3 bases and J gave up 8 bases; unmatched junction bases: 7. Germline V gene lookup returns CDR1 KGHSH and CDR2 LQKENI. In DNA form, the CDR3 reads TGTGCCAGCTCACCCGGCACTAGCGGGACCTATGAGCAGTTCTTC. It yields the protein CASSPGTSGTYEQFF. The complete variable domain, with remaining parts taken from reference TRBV18 and TRBJ2-1, reads NAGVMQNPRHLVRRRGQEARLRCSPMKGHSHVYWYRQLPEEGLKFMVYLQKENIIDESGMPKERFSAEFPKEGPSILRIQQVVRGDSAAYFCASSPGTSGTYEQFFGPGTRLTVL.

This chain connects TRBV11-3 to TRBJ1-1, with TRBD1 matching over 7 bases. Germline values: CDR1 SGHNT, CDR2 YENEEA. Germline trimming cut 5 bases from V and 0 bases from J; bases unmatched to any gene: 3. This CDR3 is 14 amino acids long. The CDR3 sequence: CASSVGQLNTEAFF. The CDR3 DNA sequence: TGTGCCAGCAGCGTGGGACAGCTGAACACTGAAGCTTTCTTT. The whole variable domain, remainder taken from reference TRBV11-3 and TRBJ1-1, is EAGVVQSPRYKIIEKKQPVAFWCNPISGHNTLYWYLQNLGQGPELLIRYENEEAVDDSQLPKDRFSAERLKGVDSTLKIQPAELGDSAVYLCASSVGQLNTEAFFGQGTRLTVV.

The chain joins TRBV30 to TRBJ1-1; D gene uncertain. Trimming left V 1 base short and J 10 bases short, with 13 bases between. Germline assignment: CDR1 GTSNPN and CDR2 SVGIG (reference sequence). The CDR3 extends over 12 amino acids. The CDR3 region is CAWSGRSRRAFF. The CDR3 bases are TGTGCCTGGAGTGGAAGGAGTCGTCGAGCTTTCTTT.

This sequence joins TRBV30 and TRBJ1-5; 9 nucleotides agree with TRBD1. V dropped 5 bases and J dropped 2; count of bases not matched to a gene: 4. CDR1 is GTSNPN, CDR2 SVGIG, per germline (reference sequence). This CDR3 has 14 residues. CDR3 residues: CAWERTGGNQPQHF. Here the CDR3 DNA reads TGTGCCTGGGAACGGACAGGGGGCAATCAGCCCCAGCATTTT.

The J gene is TRBJ2-3, the V gene TRBV19, with 8 bases matching TRBD1. CDR1 is LNHDA, CDR2 SQIVND, per germline (reference sequence). V dropped 3 bases and J dropped 0; count of bases not matched to a gene: 8. There are 17 residues in the CDR3. This chain's CDR3 is CASSITRQGWSTDTQYF. The CDR3 nucleotides are TGTGCCAGTAGTATTACGCGACAGGGGTGGAGCACAGATACGCAGTATTTT.

This chain uses TRBV11-1 with TRBJ2-3, with 10 bases that match TRBD2. Germline assignment: CDR1 SGHAT and CDR2 FQDESV (reference sequence). CDR3 length: 17 amino acids. The V segment lost 4 bases and the J segment 1 base; nucleotides outside the gene matches: 8. CDR3 DNA sequence: TGTGCCAGCAGCTCAGACCCTAGCGGGAGCCGCACAGATACGCAGTATTTT. Its protein product is CASSSDPSGSRTDTQYF.

The chain has TRBV12-5 and TRBJ1-1; D gene ambiguous. Germline V gene lookup returns CDR1 LGHNT and CDR2 FRNRAP. This CDR3 spans 11 amino acids. Trimming took off 7 bases at V and 1 base at J, with 4 bases between the two ends. CDR3 in DNA: TGTGCTAGTGTCCAGAACACTGAAGCTTTCTTT. This sequence encodes CASVQNTEAFF.

The chain is built from TRBV2 and TRBJ2-5; D remains ambiguous. The CDR3 runs 14 residues. CDR1 SNHLY and CDR2 FYNNEI come from the germline V gene. V was clipped by 7 bases and J by 1 base, with 13 bases between them. The CDR3 region has the DNA TGTGCCAGCATTCCCCATCTTAGCCAAGAGACCCAGTACTTC. Protein sequence: CASIPHLSQETQYF.

The chain combines TRBV6-1 with TRBJ2-7; D tentatively fits TRBD1 or TRBD2 (5 bases each). The CDR3 runs 15 residues. V dropped 1 base and J dropped 1 base, with 11 bases sitting between them. Germline-derived CDR1 and CDR2 are MNHNS and SASEGT. The CDR3 nucleotides read TGTGCCAGCAGTGAAGTCGGGACCCATTCCTACGAGCAGTACTTC. Protein: CASSEVGTHSYEQYF.

V usage is TRBV9 and J usage is TRBJ1-4, with D perhaps TRBD1 (6 bases). This CDR3 has 16 amino acids. Trimming stripped 8 bases from V and 5 bases from J, with 22 bases between. Germline V gene data show CDR1 as SGDLS and CDR2 as YYNGEE. This chain's CDR3 is CASSEWKDSWNEKLFF. CDR3 nucleotide sequence: TGTGCCAGTAGTGAATGGAAGGACAGCTGGAATGAAAAACTGTTTTTT.

This sequence joins TRBV5-1 and TRBJ2-3; 10 nucleotides line up with TRBD1. Germline CDR1 SGHRS, CDR2 YFSETQ. The CDR3 spans 14 residues. The J segment lost 5 bases and the V segment lost 4 bases, leaving 4 bases of the junction unmatched. The chain's CDR3 is CASSQTGGRDTQYF. In nucleotides, the CDR3 is TGCGCCAGCAGCCAGACAGGGGGCAGAGATACGCAGTATTTT. Complete variable domain (other parts from reference TRBV5-1 and TRBJ2-3): KAGVTQTPRYLIKTRGQQVTLSCSPISGHRSVSWYQQTPGQGLQFLFEYFSETQRNKGNFPGRFSGRQFSNSRSEMNVSTLELGDSALYLCASSQTGGRDTQYFGPGTRLTVL.

The V gene is TRBV19, the J gene TRBJ1-4, with 7 nucleotides matching TRBD1. Germline-derived CDR1 and CDR2 are LNHDA and SQIVND (reference sequence). V was clipped by 4 bases and J by 4 bases; unmatched bases: 15. The CDR3 contains 18 residues. The chain's CDR3 is CASSTRPGQPSYNEKLFF. In nucleotides, the CDR3 is TGTGCCAGTAGTACTAGGCCGGGACAGCCTTCTTATAATGAAAAACTGTTTTTT.

A single count supports this clone. The J gene is TRBJ2-7, the V gene TRBV6-8; no reliable D call. CDR1 is MNHGY, CDR2 SAAAGT, per germline. V was trimmed by 4 bases and J by 0 bases, leaving 13 bases between them. The CDR3 covers 15 residues. The CDR3 is CASSCTDKTSYEQYF. The CDR3 nucleotides read TGTGCCAGCAGTTGCACCGATAAGACCTCCTACGAGCAGTACTTC.